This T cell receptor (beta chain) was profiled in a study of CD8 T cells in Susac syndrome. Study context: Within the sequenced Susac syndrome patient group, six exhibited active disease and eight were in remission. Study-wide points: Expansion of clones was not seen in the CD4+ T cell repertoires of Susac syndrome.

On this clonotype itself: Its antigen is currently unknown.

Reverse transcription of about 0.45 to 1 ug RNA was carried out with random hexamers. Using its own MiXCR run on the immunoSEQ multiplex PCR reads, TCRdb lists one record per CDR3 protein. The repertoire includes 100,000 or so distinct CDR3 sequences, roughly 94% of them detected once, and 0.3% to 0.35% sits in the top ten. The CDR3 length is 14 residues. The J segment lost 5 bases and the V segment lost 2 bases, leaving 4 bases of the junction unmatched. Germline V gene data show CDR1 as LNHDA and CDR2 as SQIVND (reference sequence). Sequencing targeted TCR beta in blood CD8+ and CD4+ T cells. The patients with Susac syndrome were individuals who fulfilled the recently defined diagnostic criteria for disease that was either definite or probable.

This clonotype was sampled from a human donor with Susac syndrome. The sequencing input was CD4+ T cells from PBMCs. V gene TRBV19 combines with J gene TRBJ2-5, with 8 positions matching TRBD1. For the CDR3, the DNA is TGTGCCAGTAGTATACAGGGGGCCCGTGAGACCCAGTACTTC. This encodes CASSIQGARETQYF.